These 20 T cell receptor beta chains share one sample of origin, sequenced in a study of CD8 T cells in Susac syndrome. Random hexamers were used to reverse transcribe an amount of roughly 0.5 to 1 ug RNA. Each CDR3 protein is one row after TCRdb ran MiXCR on the immunoSEQ multiplex PCR reads. The repertoire holds around 170,000 distinct CDR3 sequences, with approximately 95% as singletons. Input material: CD4+ T cells from PBMCs. The source of these receptors is a human donor with Susac syndrome.

This clonotype occurred once. The chain carries TRBV10-3 and TRBJ2-3; 7 bases match TRBD2. This CDR3 is built from 14 residues. Losses at the gene ends were 4 bases for V and 3 bases for J; bases not matched to a gene: 4. Looked up from germline, CDR1 is ENHRY and CDR2 is SYGVKD. CDR3 nucleotide sequence: TGTGCCATCAGTGCTCGGGGGGAGACAGATACGCAGTATTTT. Amino acids: CAISARGETDTQYF.

The chain carries TRBV4-2 and TRBJ2-7; D is possibly TRBD1 (6 bases). The CDR3 sequence is 15 residues long. With 1 base removed from V and 0 bases from J, the gap between germline ends came to 10 bases. CDR1 is LGHNA, CDR2 YNFKEQ, per germline. The CDR3 region has the DNA TGTGCCAGCAGCCAAGTCCAGGACAGCTCCTACGAGCAGTACTTC. This gives the protein CASSQVQDSSYEQYF.

The chain employs TRBV27 and TRBJ1-2; no clear D. The V gene lost 4 bases and the J gene lost 4 bases, with 13 bases spanning the gap. The CDR3 spans 14 residues. Germline lookup yields CDR1 MNHEY and CDR2 SMNVEV (reference sequence). The CDR3 DNA is TGTGCCAGCAGTTGGTCGGGGAGAAGCTATGGCTACACCTTC. Translation gives CASSWSGRSYGYTF.

This rearrangement joins TRBV20-1 to TRBJ2-3; TRBD1 is a possible D gene (7 bases). Trimming took 6 bases from V and 0 from J, leaving 16 bases between them. Germline V gives CDR1 DFQATT, CDR2 SNEGSKA (reference sequence). This CDR3 spans 15 amino acids. Written as DNA, the CDR3 is TGCAGTGCCAGCTCCAGGGGGACTAGCACAGATACGCAGTATTTT. Encoded protein: CSASSRGTSTDTQYF.

The rearrangement joins TRBV9 to TRBJ2-5; 8 nucleotides match TRBD2. Trimming cost V 4 bases and J 1 base; bases outside gene matches: 3. Looked up from germline, CDR1 is SGDLS and CDR2 is YYNGEE. The CDR3 has 14 residues. In DNA form, the CDR3 reads TGTGCCAGCAGCTCGCGGGGGGTCCAAGAGACCCAGTACTTC. This codes for CASSSRGVQETQYF.

V is TRBV30 and J is TRBJ2-5; D ambiguous. The ends were cut back, 0 bases at V and 5 bases at J, with 7 bases in the middle. CDR1 and CDR2 (germline): GTSNPN, SVGIG (reference sequence). This CDR3 is 12 amino acids long. The CDR3 sequence is CAWSVARETQYF. CDR3 bases: TGTGCCTGGAGTGTGGCTAGGGAGACCCAGTACTTC.

The chain couples TRBV12-3 or TRBV12-4 to TRBJ1-2, with D tentatively TRBD1 (5 bases). The CDR3 is made up of 14 amino acids. Trimming left V 5 bases short and J 7 bases short, with 17 bases between. The chain's CDR3 is CASSPGAASVGYTF. The CDR3 coding sequence is TGTGCCAGCAGTCCCGGGGCGGCAAGTGTTGGCTACACCTTC.

The gene calls are TRBV7-6 and TRBJ2-5; D might be TRBD2 (6 bases). V was pared by 5 bases and J by 1 base, with 17 bases between. Germline CDR1 is SGHVS and CDR2 is FNYEAQ. The CDR3 consists of 16 residues. This chain's CDR3 is CASSPLGMGGQETQYF. In DNA form, the CDR3 reads TGTGCCAGCAGCCCCCTTGGCATGGGGGGCCAAGAGACCCAGTACTTC.

The chain links TRBV25-1 to TRBJ2-3; D is unresolved. Germline assignment: CDR1 MGHDK and CDR2 SYGVNS. The CDR3 covers 16 residues. Trimming took off 1 base at V and 1 base at J, with 12 bases between the two ends. CDR3 in DNA: TGTGCCAGCAGTGAATTCCGGCCTCTAGGCACAGATACGCAGTATTTT. It translates to CASSEFRPLGTDTQYF.

The CDR3 DNA sequence: TGTGCCAGCAGCTTGAGGTGGACAGGAGCCGGCTACACCTTC. Amino acids: CASSLRWTGAGYTF. V gene TRBV5-4 combines with J gene TRBJ1-2; 7 bases are a match to TRBD1. Germline CDR1 is SGHNT and CDR2 is YYREEE (reference sequence). V was pared by 1 base and J by 8 bases, with 8 bases of the junction left unmatched. The CDR3 spans 14 residues. Complete variable domain (other parts from reference TRBV5-4 and TRBJ1-2): ETGVTQSPTHLIKTRGQQVTLRCSSQSGHNTVSWYQQALGQGPQFIFQYYREEENGRGNFPPRFSGLQFPNYSSELNVNALELDDSALYLCASSLRWTGAGYTFGSGTRLTVV.

The chain couples TRBV29-1 to TRBJ2-1; 8 bases are a match to TRBD2. Per the germline V gene, CDR1 is SQVTM and CDR2 is ANQGSEA. The J segment lost 15 bases and the V segment lost 3 bases, leaving 7 bases of the junction unmatched. The CDR3 covers 11 residues. The CDR3 DNA reads TGCAGCGTTGATAACGGGGGGGCGTGGTTCTTC. Amino acid sequence: CSVDNGGAWFF.

The J gene is TRBJ2-7, the V gene TRBV7-9; D gene unclear. Germline V gene lookup returns CDR1 SEHNR and CDR2 FQNEAQ (reference sequence). V gave up 3 bases and J gave up 2 bases, with 8 bases separating them. The CDR3 length is 13 residues. The CDR3 protein is CASSFWVPYEQYF. The CDR3, as DNA: TGTGCCAGCAGCTTCTGGGTCCCCTACGAGCAGTACTTC.

This clonotype was observed once. The chain has TRBV20-1 and TRBJ2-4; 8 bases are a match to TRBD1. Germline lookup yields CDR1 DFQATT and CDR2 SNEGSKA (reference sequence). Trimming took 4 bases from V and 8 from J; bases not matched to a gene: 7. The length of the CDR3 is 13 residues. CDR3 sequence reads: CSATMTGVDIQYF. The CDR3 bases are TGCAGTGCTACCATGACAGGGGTGGACATTCAGTACTTC.

This clonotype showed up just once. The chain uses TRBV18 and TRBJ2-5, with D tentatively TRBD2 (6 bases). The germline V gene has CDR1 KGHSH and CDR2 LQKENI. The CDR3 totals 16 residues. Trimming stripped 4 bases from V and 5 bases from J, with 20 bases between. CDR3 in DNA: TGTGCCAGCTCACTAACCCGCGGGGCCGCCGGGGAGACCCAGTACTTC. This gives the protein CASSLTRGAAGETQYF.

This chain joins TRBV7-6 and TRBJ2-5, with D unresolved. The CDR3 covers 15 residues. V lost 2 bases and J lost 1, with 11 bases in between. Germline CDR1 and CDR2: SGHVS and FNYEAQ. The CDR3 nucleotides are TGTGCCAGCAGCTTATCGGACGGTAGCCAAGAGACCCAGTACTTC. Protein sequence: CASSLSDGSQETQYF.

This chain uses TRBV20-1 with TRBJ1-2; D unclear. CDR3 length equals 12 residues. Germline CDR1 reads DFQATT; CDR2 reads SNEGSKA (reference sequence). Trimming took off 6 bases at V and 5 bases at J, with 13 bases between the two ends. CDR3 in DNA: TGCAGTGCCTTGGCCGGGTTGTATGGCTACACCTTC. Its translation: CSALAGLYGYTF.

This rearrangement joins TRBV5-4 to TRBJ2-5, with 7 bases that match TRBD1. The CDR3 spans 13 residues. V gave up 10 bases and J gave up 6 bases; unmatched junction bases: 12. Germline-derived CDR1 and CDR2 are SGHNT and YYREEE (reference sequence). Here the CDR3 DNA reads TGTGCCGGCACAACCCGGGACAGCAAGACCCAGTACTTC. It is translated as CAGTTRDSKTQYF.

The chain links TRBV12-3 or TRBV12-4 to TRBJ2-7; D remains ambiguous. V lost 5 bases, J lost 0 bases, and 17 bases lay in between. The CDR3 has 16 residues. CDR3 sequence (DNA): TGTGCCAGCAGTCCGGGCCGGCAAAGAAGCTCCTACGAGCAGTACTTC. Its protein is CASSPGRQRSSYEQYF.

The V and J genes are TRBV29-1 and TRBJ2-1; the D call may be TRBD1 or TRBD2 (5 bases each). Trimming shortened V by 4 bases and J by 6 bases, and 13 bases separated the two germline ends. Germline CDR1 SQVTM, CDR2 ANQGSEA. CDR3 length: 13 amino acids. Here the CDR3 reads CSVGGADFNEQFF. Here the CDR3 DNA reads TGCAGCGTTGGAGGGGCTGATTTCAATGAGCAGTTCTTC.

This chain connects TRBV7-8 to TRBJ1-5; possible D gene TRBD1, 5 bases. Looked up from germline, CDR1 is SGHVS and CDR2 is FQNEAQ. V was pared by 1 base and J by 3 bases, with 10 bases between. The CDR3 is 15 residues long. This chain's CDR3 is CASSLGREANQPQHF. The CDR3, as DNA: TGTGCCAGCAGCTTAGGCAGGGAGGCCAATCAGCCCCAGCATTTT.